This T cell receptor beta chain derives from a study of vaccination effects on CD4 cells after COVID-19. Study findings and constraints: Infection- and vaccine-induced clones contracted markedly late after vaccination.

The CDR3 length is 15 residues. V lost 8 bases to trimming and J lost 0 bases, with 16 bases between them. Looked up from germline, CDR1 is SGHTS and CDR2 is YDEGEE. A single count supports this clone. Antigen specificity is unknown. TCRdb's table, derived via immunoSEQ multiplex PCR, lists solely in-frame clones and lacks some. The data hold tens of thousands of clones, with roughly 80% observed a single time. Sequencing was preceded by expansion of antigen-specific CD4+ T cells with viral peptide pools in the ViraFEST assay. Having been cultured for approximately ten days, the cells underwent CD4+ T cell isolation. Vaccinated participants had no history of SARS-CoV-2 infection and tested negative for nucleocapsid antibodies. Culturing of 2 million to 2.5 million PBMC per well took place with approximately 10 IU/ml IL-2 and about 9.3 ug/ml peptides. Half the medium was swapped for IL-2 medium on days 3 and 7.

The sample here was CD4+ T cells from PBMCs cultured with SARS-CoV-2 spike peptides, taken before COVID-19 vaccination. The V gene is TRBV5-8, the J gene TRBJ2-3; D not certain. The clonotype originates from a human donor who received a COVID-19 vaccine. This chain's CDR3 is CASPSRIPSTDTQYF. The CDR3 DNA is TGTGCCAGTCCGTCAAGGATACCTAGCACAGATACGCAGTATTTT.